Shown below are 20 T cell receptor beta chains from a single sample sequenced in a study of liver allograft versus peripheral blood T cells. Looking at the study overall: Comparing T cell receptor repertoires in transplanted livers with those in recipients' peripheral blood was part of the design.

TCRdb called the reads again in MiXCR, with one record for every CDR3 protein. The sample comprises some 10,000 distinct CDR3 sequences, approximately 19% of which are singletons, and less than 2% rests with the top ten. The source of these receptors is a human patient who had a liver transplant. Some T cells here may be from the graft donor.

This clonotype was found a few times. The chain links TRBV30 to TRBJ2-1; D gene ambiguous. CDR1 is GTSNPN and CDR2 is SVGIG in the germline V gene (reference sequence). Trimming took off 5 bases at V and 2 bases at J, with 10 bases between the two ends. CDR3 size: 13 residues. CDR3 bases: TGTGCCTGGGGAAGTTTTGCCTACAATGAGCAGTTCTTC. It translates to CAWGSFAYNEQFF.

J is TRBJ2-1 and V is TRBV28, with 11 bases matching TRBD2. V was clipped by 6 bases and J by 6 bases; unmatched bases: 7. In germline, CDR1 is MDHEN, CDR2 SYDVKM. The CDR3 length is 15 residues. Written as DNA, the CDR3 is TGTGCCAGCAGCGAACTGACTAGCGGGATCAATGAGCAGTTCTTC. Its protein is CASSELTSGINEQFF.

This clonotype is medium-sized by share. This chain links TRBV19 with TRBJ2-7, with TRBD1 identical over 9 bases. J was trimmed by 2 bases and V by 3 bases; bases with no gene match: 11. Germline assignment: CDR1 LNHDA and CDR2 SQIVND (reference sequence). This CDR3 region has 17 residues. Here the CDR3 reads CASSIDGPGTGTYEQYF. DNA of the CDR3: TGTGCCAGTAGTATCGACGGTCCCGGGACAGGGACCTACGAGCAGTACTTC.

This clonotype came up many times. The chain joins TRBV6-1 to TRBJ1-5; D uncertain. CDR1 is MNHNS and CDR2 is SASEGT in the germline V gene. The CDR3 runs to 14 residues. With 2 bases removed from V and 9 bases from J, the gap between germline ends came to 14 bases. The CDR3 region has the DNA TGTGCCAGCAGTGAAAGAGCGGCTATAAGGCCCCAGCATTTT. It translates to CASSERAAIRPQHF.

This rearrangement joins TRBV20-1 to TRBJ1-1; possibly TRBD1 for D (6 bases). This CDR3 has 13 residues. CDR1 and CDR2 from the germline V gene are DFQATT and SNEGSKA (reference sequence). Deletions cut 3 bases from V and 5 bases from J, with 13 bases between. CDR3 nucleotides: TGCAGTGCTAGCTTTACAGGGCCTACTGAAGCTTTCTTT. This gives the protein CSASFTGPTEAFF.

This rearrangement joins TRBV10-3 to TRBJ2-7; D may be TRBD1 (6 bases). In germline, CDR1 is ENHRY, CDR2 SYGVKD. The CDR3 length is 13 residues. The germline V and J ends were trimmed by 7 bases and 1 base, with 11 bases remaining between them. The CDR3, as DNA: TGTGCCATCACGGACAGTGGGTCCTACGAGCAGTACTTC. It yields the protein CAITDSGSYEQYF.

This clonotype is termed medium-sized. V gene TRBV18 combines with J gene TRBJ2-5, with D uncertain. CDR3 length: 15 residues. With 3 bases removed from V and 5 bases from J, the gap between germline ends came to 16 bases. Germline CDR1 KGHSH, CDR2 LQKENI. CDR3: CASSPEIGRSETQYF. CDR3 nucleotide sequence: TGTGCCAGCTCACCTGAGATAGGACGATCGGAGACCCAGTACTTC.

This clonotype was found many times. The chain joins TRBV19 to TRBJ1-5; TRBD1 aligns across 8 bases. This CDR3 region has 16 residues. Looked up from germline, CDR1 is LNHDA and CDR2 is SQIVND (reference sequence). J gave up 0 bases and V 3 bases, and 4 bases lay outside the gene matches. This chain's CDR3 is CASSMGTGYSNQPQHF. The CDR3 DNA sequence: TGTGCCAGTAGTATGGGGACAGGATATAGCAATCAGCCCCAGCATTTT. Full variable domain (remainder filled in from reference TRBV19 and TRBJ1-5): DGGITQSPKYLFRKEGQNVTLSCEQNLNHDAMYWYRQDPGQGLRLIYYSQIVNDFQKGDIAEGYSVSREKKESFPLTVTSAQKNPTAFYLCASSMGTGYSNQPQHFGDGTRLSIL.

In its sample, this clonotype was seen a few times. CDR3: CASSLDRGTSYEQYF. CDR3 DNA: TGTGCCAGCAGCTTAGATAGGGGCACCTCCTACGAGCAGTACTTC. This sequence joins TRBV7-9 and TRBJ2-7, with D maybe TRBD1 (5 bases). CDR1 and CDR2 (germline): SEHNR, FQNEAQ (reference sequence). This CDR3 is built from 15 residues. Between the trimmed V and J ends, which lost 1 base and 0 bases, there was a span of 10 bases.

In regard to this clonotype: Without the conserved terminal phenylalanine or tryptophan, this CDR3 likely stems from a read error. The chain is built from TRBV12-3 or TRBV12-4 and TRBJ2-5, with no clear D. V lost 1 base, J lost 3 bases, and 6 bases lay in between. This CDR3 spans 13 amino acids. The CDR3 reads CASSLEAEETQYL. DNA for the CDR3: TGTGCCAGCAGTTTAGAGGCAGAAGAGACCCAGTACCTC.

The J gene is TRBJ1-6, the V gene TRBV20-1; TRBD1 agrees at 7 bases. V gave up 8 bases and J gave up 0 bases; unmatched junction bases: 7. Germline CDR1 DFQATT, CDR2 SNEGSKA (reference sequence). CDR3 length: 15 residues. This chain's CDR3 is CSLTGAPSYNSPLHF. CDR3 in DNA: TGCAGTCTAACAGGGGCTCCCTCCTATAATTCACCCCTCCACTTT.

Only a few counts were recorded for this clonotype. The chain recombines TRBV6-1 with TRBJ2-7; tentative D call: TRBD2 (7 bases). V was pared by 4 bases and J by 9 bases, with 22 bases between. This CDR3 contains 15 residues. Germline CDR1 MNHNS, CDR2 SASEGT. CDR3 DNA sequence: TGTGCCAGCAGTGTGAGTGGGGGGGCCGCCGTGAGGCAGTACTTC. Encoded protein: CASSVSGGAAVRQYF.

By share of the sample, this clonotype is medium-sized. This chain joins TRBV19 and TRBJ2-2; no firm D call. V lost 7 bases and J 4 bases, leaving 13 bases between the germline ends. CDR3 length equals 14 residues. Germline CDR1 and CDR2: LNHDA and SQIVND (reference sequence). DNA for the CDR3: TGTGCCAGTATCGATTGGCAGACCACCGGGGAGCTGTTTTTT. It specifies CASIDWQTTGELFF.

This clonotype was seen more than once but under ten times. The chain combines TRBV19 with TRBJ2-3; no definite D call. CDR3 size: 13 residues. Trimming shortened V by 5 bases and J by 1 base, and 7 bases separated the two germline ends. Germline V gene sequence: CDR1 LNHDA, CDR2 SQIVND (reference sequence). The chain's CDR3 is CASSFTGTDTQYF. For the CDR3, the DNA is TGTGCCAGTAGTTTCACAGGCACAGATACGCAGTATTTT.

This clonotype is medium-sized within its sample. The rearrangement links TRBV19 to TRBJ1-4, with unresolved D. V shed 3 bases and J shed 8 bases, with 13 bases lying between them. The V gene's germline CDR1 is LNHDA and CDR2 SQIVND (reference sequence). The CDR3 runs 14 residues. CDR3 nucleotides: TGTGCCAGTAGTATTGGAGGGATTAGCGAAAAACTGTTTTTT. The encoded protein is CASSIGGISEKLFF.

The gene calls are TRBV30 and TRBJ2-2; the D is unclear. This CDR3 has 12 amino acids. V was trimmed by 4 bases and J by 8 bases, leaving 11 bases between them. Germline loops: CDR1 GTSNPN, CDR2 SVGIG (reference sequence). The CDR3 bases are TGTGCCTGGAACCCTTTCAGGGGGGAGCTGTTTTTT. Translated, it gives CAWNPFRGELFF.

There are a few counts of this clonotype. J is TRBJ1-6 and V is TRBV20-1; 7 bases fit TRBD1. After removal of 5 bases from V and 9 bases from J, the junction contained 10 bases not matched to a gene. The CDR3 length is 14 residues. Germline CDR1 and CDR2: DFQATT and SNEGSKA (reference sequence). The CDR3 nucleotides are TGCAGTGCTTCTACCGGGACAGTTGTTTCACCCCTCCACTTT. It specifies CSASTGTVVSPLHF.

In this sample, this clonotype turned up a few times. V is TRBV6-5 and J is TRBJ2-1, with TRBD1 matching 7 bases. Per germline, CDR1 MNHEY and CDR2 SVGAGI. The length of the CDR3 is 15 residues. Trimming removed 6 bases from V and 0 bases from J; junction bases left unmatched: 5. The CDR3 bases are TGTGCCAGCAGAAAGACAGGGCTCTCCTACAATGAGCAGTTCTTC. It encodes CASRKTGLSYNEQFF.

In this sample, this clonotype is medium-sized. The V call is TRBV29-1, the J call TRBJ2-7; D uncertain. Deletions cut 0 bases from V and 5 bases from J, with 8 bases between. Per the germline V gene, CDR1 is SQVTM and CDR2 is ANQGSEA. CDR3 size: 12 residues. The CDR3 sequence: CSVEEKWDEQYF. In DNA, the CDR3 is TGCAGCGTTGAAGAGAAGTGGGACGAGCAGTACTTC.

Within the sample, this clonotype is medium-sized (0.01 to 0.1%). The chain recombines TRBV6-1 with TRBJ2-2; 9 bases agree with TRBD2. The CDR3 totals 14 residues. V shed 6 bases and J 3 bases; nucleotides not matched to a gene: 2. Germline loops: CDR1 MNHNS, CDR2 SASEGT. The CDR3 DNA follows: TGTGCCAGCAGAAGACTAGCGGACACCGGGGAGCTGTTTTTT. Translation: CASRRLADTGELFF.